This TCR beta chain was sequenced during a study of CD8+CD57+ T cells in acquired aplastic anemia. General study points: About 30 was the count of CD8+ CDR3 sequences that patients shared with controls.

Only patients with CD8+CD57+ cell expansion on flow cytometry were chosen for sequencing. Every patient had severe acquired aplastic anemia. Sampling of blood occurred while the patients had still received no therapy. Comment on this clonotype: Antigen: not known.

The germline gives CDR1 LNHDA, CDR2 SQIVND (reference sequence). CDR3 length: 14 residues. The V and J ends lost 1 base and 4 bases respectively, with 10 bases between them. TCR beta VDJ and CDR3 profiles were obtained from a genomic DNA template. TCRdb re-derived calls from the reads in MiXCR, one entry per CDR3 protein. The sample contains 150,000 to 180,000 distinct CDR3 sequences, roughly 54% of which appear only once. The V and J genes are TRBV19 and TRBJ1-2, with unresolved D. Material for sequencing was sorted CD4+, CD8+, or CD8+CD57+ T cells (not recorded which) from PBMCs. This sequence originates from a human donor with aplastic anemia. This chain's CDR3 is CASSIGRAAYGYTF. The CDR3 DNA reads TGTGCCAGTAGTATAGGGCGGGCAGCCTATGGCTACACCTTC.